This passage covers 21 T cell receptor beta chains from one sample sequenced in a study of graft-versus-host responses after intestinal transplantation. The protocol was immunoSEQ multiplex PCR, while the TCRdb copy is restricted to in-frame clones and leaves out a portion. The sample carries tens of thousands of clones, roughly 90% recorded once. Source: PBMCs, taken 26 days after transplant. The receptors shown here come from a human patient who received an intestinal transplant, so some T cells may come from the graft donor.

The chain joins TRBV28 to TRBJ2-5; 10 bases match TRBD2. The trim removed 3 bases at V and 3 bases at J, leaving 7 bases unmatched. Germline V CDR1 and CDR2: MDHEN, SYDVKM. The CDR3 sequence is 16 residues long. In DNA form, the CDR3 reads TGTGCCAGCAGTTTTAGCCCTAGCGGGGGAAAAGAGACCCAGTACTTC. Translation: CASSFSPSGGKETQYF. Using reference TRBV28 and TRBJ2-5 for the parts outside the CDR3, the full variable domain is DVKVTQSSRYLVKRTGEKVFLECVQDMDHENMFWYRQDPGLGLRLIYFSYDVKMKEKGDIPEGYSVSREKKERFSLILESASTNQTSMYLCASSFSPSGGKETQYFGPGTRLLVL.

This clone was counted once. The rearrangement links TRBV6-1 to TRBJ2-3; 9 bases match TRBD1. V trimming: 2 bases; J trimming: 1 base; junction bases outside the gene matches: 10. There are 18 residues in the CDR3. Germline V gene sequence: CDR1 MNHNS, CDR2 SASEGT. CDR3 nucleotides: TGTGCCAGCAGTGAAAGGGGGACAGGGAGAATACGCACAGATACGCAGTATTTT. Translating gives CASSERGTGRIRTDTQYF.

V gene TRBV2 combines with J gene TRBJ2-3; 8 nucleotides line up with TRBD1. The CDR3 runs 14 residues. Looked up from germline, CDR1 is SNHLY and CDR2 is FYNNEI. J gave up 5 bases and V 7 bases, and 8 bases lay outside the gene matches. CDR3 coding DNA: TGTGCCAGCAAGGGACAGGACATGGGAGATACGCAGTATTTT. Amino acids: CASKGQDMGDTQYF.

This chain links TRBV4-1 with TRBJ1-1, with 8 bases matching TRBD1. CDR1 MGHRA and CDR2 YSYEKL come from the germline V gene. V dropped 3 bases and J dropped 2; count of bases not matched to a gene: 8. This CDR3 has 16 residues. CDR3 loop: CASSHGQGLGNTEAFF. The DNA of the CDR3 is TGCGCCAGCAGCCACGGACAGGGCCTGGGAAACACTGAAGCTTTCTTT.

The chain has TRBV6-5 and TRBJ2-2; D may be TRBD1 (5 bases). Germline V gene data show CDR1 as MNHEY and CDR2 as SVGAGI. V was cut by 4 bases and J by 3 bases, with 9 bases left in between. The CDR3 covers 14 residues. CDR3 residues: CASSLRRDTGELFF. CDR3 coding DNA: TGTGCCAGCAGTTTACGCAGGGACACCGGGGAGCTGTTTTTT.

The chain recombines TRBV29-1 with TRBJ1-2; D unclear. The V gene's germline CDR1 is SQVTM and CDR2 ANQGSEA. CDR3 length equals 11 residues. V lost 5 bases, J lost 2 bases, and 6 bases lay in between. The DNA for the CDR3 is TGCAGCGTTTCCTTAAACTATGGCTACACCTTC. Translated: CSVSLNYGYTF.

In DNA, the CDR3 is TGTGCCAGTAGTATCCCTACCCCGACGGGGGTCCACAATGAGCAGTTCTTC. It translates to CASSIPTPTGVHNEQFF. The chain employs TRBV19 and TRBJ2-1; weak D call: TRBD2 (6 bases). Trimming stripped 3 bases from V and 5 bases from J, with 20 bases between. The CDR3 loop spans 17 amino acids. The V gene's germline CDR1 is LNHDA and CDR2 SQIVND (reference sequence).

This chain uses TRBV5-1 with TRBJ2-3, with 12 bases that match TRBD2. V lost 4 bases, J lost 0 bases, and 6 bases stayed unmatched. CDR1 and CDR2 (germline): SGHRS, YFSETQ. This CDR3 is 17 amino acids long. In nucleotides, the CDR3 is TGCGCCAGCAGCCGACTAGCGGGGGACCATAGCACAGATACGCAGTATTTT. Its protein product is CASSRLAGDHSTDTQYF.

The chain employs TRBV5-1 and TRBJ2-3; tentative D call: TRBD2 (6 bases). V was clipped by 0 bases and J by 0 bases, with 14 bases between them. There are 17 residues in the CDR3. Germline values: CDR1 SGHRS, CDR2 YFSETQ. CDR3 nucleotides: TGCGCCAGCAGCTTGGGAGGTAGCGCGGGGAGCACAGATACGCAGTATTTT. Encoded protein: CASSLGGSAGSTDTQYF.

This clone was detected only a few times. The chain uses TRBV11-2 and TRBJ1-4; D is uncertain. V lost 0 bases and J 2 bases, leaving 7 bases between the germline ends. This CDR3 has 15 residues. CDR1 and CDR2 (germline): SGHAT, FQNNGV. CDR3: CASSLEGSTNEKLFF. The CDR3 DNA follows: TGTGCCAGCAGCTTAGAGGGGAGCACTAATGAAAAACTGTTTTTT.

The chain has TRBV2 and TRBJ2-5; D ambiguous. CDR1 and CDR2 from the germline V gene are SNHLY and FYNNEI. V was pared by 8 bases and J by 4 bases, with 8 bases between. The CDR3 totals 11 residues. For the CDR3, the DNA is TGTGCCAGCCACGCAGGAGAGACCCAGTACTTC. Amino acids: CASHAGETQYF.

The gene calls are TRBV5-1 and TRBJ2-3; no reliable D call. The CDR3 has 13 residues. Germline V lookup: CDR1 SGHRS, CDR2 YFSETQ. Deletions cut 4 bases from V and 6 bases from J, with 12 bases between. The CDR3: CASSPYPEDTQYF. CDR3 nucleotides: TGCGCCAGCAGCCCGTATCCCGAGGATACGCAGTATTTT.

The rearrangement joins TRBV5-6 to TRBJ1-3, with D unresolved. This CDR3 has 15 amino acids. The ends were cut back, 4 bases at V and 2 bases at J, with 13 bases in the middle. Looked up from germline, CDR1 is SGHDT and CDR2 is YYEEEE. CDR3 loop: CASSPDINAGNTIYF. The DNA for the CDR3 is TGTGCCAGCAGCCCTGACATTAACGCTGGAAACACCATATATTTT.

The chain couples TRBV27 to TRBJ1-4, with D hard to call. Germline assignment: CDR1 MNHEY and CDR2 SMNVEV (reference sequence). V was cut by 6 bases and J by 0 bases, with 8 bases left in between. This CDR3 contains 14 residues. CDR3 sequence (DNA): TGTGCCAGCAGGTCCCTAGCAACTAATGAAAAACTGTTTTTT. This gives the protein CASRSLATNEKLFF.

This chain joins TRBV5-1 and TRBJ1-2, with D uncertain. V was shortened by 0 bases and J by 4 bases, with 16 bases between the two germline ends. Germline CDR1 is SGHRS and CDR2 is YFSETQ. This CDR3 is 16 amino acids long. The CDR3 reads CASSLESGSKLYGYTF. CDR3 coding DNA: TGCGCCAGCAGCTTGGAGTCCGGTAGCAAGCTCTATGGCTACACCTTC.

The chain is built from TRBV5-1 and TRBJ2-1; 16 bases match TRBD2. V lost 4 bases, J lost 4 bases, and 5 bases stayed unmatched. Germline V gene sequence: CDR1 SGHRS, CDR2 YFSETQ. The CDR3 runs 17 residues. The CDR3 reads CASSAGTSGGVYNEQFF. CDR3 sequence (DNA): TGCGCCAGCAGCGCCGGGACTAGCGGGGGGGTGTACAATGAGCAGTTCTTC. The variable domain in full, with the rest retrieved from reference TRBV5-1 and TRBJ2-1, is KAGVTQTPRYLIKTRGQQVTLSCSPISGHRSVSWYQQTPGQGLQFLFEYFSETQRNKGNFPGRFSGRQFSNSRSEMNVSTLELGDSALYLCASSAGTSGGVYNEQFFGPGTRLTVL.

V is TRBV19 and J is TRBJ2-7; the match to TRBD1 covers 11 bases. Losses at the gene ends were 3 bases for V and 3 bases for J; bases not matched to a gene: 1. Germline lookup yields CDR1 LNHDA and CDR2 SQIVND (reference sequence). This CDR3 spans 14 amino acids. The CDR3, as DNA: TGTGCCAGTAGTATCGGGACAGGGGGCTACGAGCAGTACTTC. Protein sequence: CASSIGTGGYEQYF.

The chain joins TRBV30 to TRBJ1-1; a weak D match, TRBD1 (6 bases). The CDR3 is 11 residues long. The V end was cut by 5 bases, the J end by 5 bases, with 9 bases between. CDR1 is GTSNPN, CDR2 SVGIG, per germline (reference sequence). This CDR3 reads CAWAGETEAFF. The CDR3 DNA follows: TGTGCCTGGGCAGGGGAGACTGAAGCTTTCTTT.

In this sample, this clone turned up once. The genes are TRBV13 and TRBJ2-2; no clear D. Germline CDR1 and CDR2: PRHDT and FYEKMQ (reference sequence). The V gene lost 8 bases and the J gene lost 4 bases, with 20 bases spanning the gap. The CDR3 consists of 16 residues. The CDR3 reads CASPESEKVCTGELFF. The CDR3 DNA is TGTGCCAGCCCCGAGAGCGAAAAAGTGTGCACCGGGGAGCTGTTTTTT.

The chain has TRBV30 and TRBJ2-2; TRBD1 matches 8 bases. Per the germline V gene, CDR1 is GTSNPN and CDR2 is SVGIG (reference sequence). J gave up 4 bases and V 0 bases, and 7 bases lay outside the gene matches. This CDR3 has 16 residues. This chain's CDR3 is CAWSVPRTGTTGELFF. In nucleotides, the CDR3 is TGTGCCTGGAGTGTACCGAGGACAGGGACCACCGGGGAGCTGTTTTTT. The variable domain in full, completed from reference TRBV30 and TRBJ2-2, reads SQTIHQWPATLVQPVGSPLSLECTVEGTSNPNLYWYRQAAGRGLQLLFYSVGIGQISSEVPQNLSASRPQDRQFILSSKKLLLSDSGFYLCAWSVPRTGTTGELFFGEGSRLTVL.

The chain joins TRBV15 to TRBJ1-4, with a tentative D call TRBD1 (5 bases). The germline gives CDR1 LNHNV, CDR2 YYDKDF (reference sequence). V was clipped by 0 bases and J by 8 bases, with 13 bases between them. The length of the CDR3 is 15 residues. Here the CDR3 reads CATSRDRGVGEKLFF. The CDR3 DNA reads TGTGCCACCAGCAGAGATCGGGGGGTTGGAGAAAAACTGTTTTTT.